This T cell receptor (beta chain) stems from a study of shared clonotypes between healthy human individuals. Genomic DNA of every subset was divided equally among multiple immunoSEQ plates. Sequencing of unsorted PBMC DNA was carried out using ten immunoSEQ deep assay plates. Profiling relied on immunoSEQ multiplex PCR, and the TCRdb table lists in-frame clones only, not all of them. The sample holds fewer than 700,000 clones, around 78% seen once. CDR3 length equals 17 residues. Each donor was a Caucasian adult residing in Nashville, Tennessee. What was sequenced was PBMCs. The chain carries TRBV21-1 and TRBJ1-2. TRBV21-1 is designated a pseudogene. The TCR originated in a woman aged 40 to 49 in good health. Some clones in this sample may be carry-over from other donors' samples. CDR3 in DNA: TGTGCCAGCAGCAAGGTCCCCACAAGGGCTGCGAGCTATGGCTACACCTTC. Its protein product is CASSKVPTRAASYGYTF.